The source of this T cell receptor (beta chain) is a study of post-analysis software for immune sequencing data (dated by TCRdb to between 2015 and 2017). General notes on the study: Relapsing-remitting, secondary progressive and progressive-relapsing multiple sclerosis were recorded as disease courses, and subtype annotation was lacking for some patients. The patient repertoires were set against about 12 previously published healthy control repertoires from donors whose ages ranged from about 6 to 27 years. A subset of samples was prepared in parallel using single-end sample barcoding, then pooled and co-amplified after Illumina adapter ligation.

Findings and caveats that apply to the study as a whole: The control group was slightly older than the multiple sclerosis patient group. A handful of TRBV segments, including TRBV5-6, TRBV5-1 and TRBV20-1, were significantly more frequent in patients than controls. Multiple sclerosis patients had significantly lower normalized Chao1 diversity than controls, a result that suggests substantial peripheral T-cell clonal expansion. Direct clustering with F measure revealed strong co-clustering of samples prepared in the same batch, which led to a batch-effect correction.

Receptor libraries were prepared by PCR. This sample was sequenced with an Illumina HiSeq 2500. To reduce PCR and sequencing biases, unique molecular identifiers were built into the TCR beta cDNA libraries. Some 500,000 cDNA molecules were obtained for every 1 to 10 million input T cells, so each molecule roughly corresponded to one T cell. The patient libraries were prepared and sequenced using the same protocol as the earlier healthy control dataset. Within a given batch, samples were prepared together, multiplexed and sequenced on the same HiSeq lane. The source study handled its data this way. Raw barcoded reads were processed with MIGEC, and single-read molecular identifier groups were discarded before consensus assembly and CDR3 extraction. VDJtools was used for post-analysis of the clonotype tables, with diversity normalized by down-sampling every dataset to the smallest sample size. Repertoire overlap clustering matched CDR3 amino acid but not nucleotide sequences to correct batch-related cross-sample contamination. TCRdb reprocessing: public reads trimmed at Q25 with fastp, clones called with MiXCR, in-frame beta chains kept. Rows merge per CDR3 protein into single entries with the most common DNA and genes. TCRdb's processing, not the authors', yielded these V and J calls. This sample gives about 500,000 distinct CDR3 sequences in total; roughly 46% of them show up just once. The ten largest clones take up roughly an eighth of the sample.

Deletion took 7 bases off V and 3 bases off J, with a span of 8 bases between the germline ends. CDR1 and CDR2 were assigned from the germline V gene (reference sequence) as DFQATT and SNEGSKA. There are 11 amino acids in the CDR3, from cysteine to phenylalanine inclusive. Just the 33-base CDR3 DNA is kept, in frame starting at base 1. To demonstrate the VDJtools post-analysis software, TCR beta repertoires were profiled from the peripheral blood of roughly 12 young patients with multiple sclerosis. The multiple sclerosis patients were children and adolescents between about 6 and 16 years of age. This clonotype was seen more than once but under ten times. The antigen it binds to is not known. Base qualities are not recorded, but no much larger clone differs from it by a single base.

What was sequenced was blood. This clonotype originated in a girl aged 5-17 years with multiple sclerosis. The chain is assembled from TRBV20-1 and TRBJ2-3; no D gene can be assigned with confidence. This receptor carries the CDR3 CSGVSTDTQYF. The nucleotides read TGCAGTGGAGTTTCAACAGATACGCAGTATTTT.